What follows are 31 T cell receptor beta chains derived from one specimen sequenced in a study of blood T cell repertoires in COVID-19. This table comes from immunoSEQ multiplex PCR, and its TCRdb copy is limited to in-frame clones, with some not included. Of 490,000 or so clones in the sample, more than 75% were seen once. The material sequenced was PBMCs or T cells enriched from blood (not recorded which). The receptor set was obtained from a woman in her forties who had recovered from COVID-19.

The rearrangement links TRBV27 to TRBJ2-4; TRBD1 matches 11 bases. The germline V gene encodes CDR1 MNHEY and CDR2 SMNVEV (reference sequence). The trim removed 3 bases at V and 4 bases at J, leaving 2 bases unmatched. CDR3 length equals 15 residues. For the CDR3, the DNA is TGTGCCAGCAGTTTCCGGGACAGGGGGAAAAACATTCAGTACTTC. Residues: CASSFRDRGKNIQYF.

The chain employs TRBV28 and TRBJ1-4; tentative D call: TRBD1 (5 bases). Germline V gene data show CDR1 as MDHEN and CDR2 as SYDVKM. Trimming took off 3 bases at V and 3 bases at J, with 17 bases between the two ends. The CDR3 loop spans 17 amino acids. Here the CDR3 DNA reads TGTGCCAGCAGTTTGGGATGGCAGGGTCCGGCTAATGAAAAACTGTTTTTT. Translation gives CASSLGWQGPANEKLFF.

The chain joins TRBV9 to TRBJ2-2; D is unclear. CDR1 is SGDLS and CDR2 is YYNGEE in the germline V gene. The CDR3 runs to 11 residues. V was clipped by 3 bases and J by 7 bases, with 4 bases between them. CDR3 sequence reads: CASSAHGELFF. The CDR3 region has the DNA TGTGCCAGCAGCGCCCACGGGGAGCTGTTTTTT.

In its sample, this clone was seen a few times. This chain uses TRBV9 with TRBJ2-3, with D hard to call. Germline CDR1 and CDR2: SGDLS and YYNGEE. Between the trimmed V and J ends, which lost 0 bases and 8 bases, there was a span of 19 bases. This CDR3 is 16 amino acids long. CDR3 residues: CASSVASHSSAGTQYF. The CDR3 bases are TGTGCCAGCAGCGTAGCCTCTCACTCCAGCGCTGGTACGCAGTATTTT.

V is TRBV19 and J is TRBJ1-1; TRBD1 agrees at 7 bases. CDR1 is LNHDA, CDR2 SQIVND, per germline (reference sequence). Germline trimming cut 6 bases from V and 0 bases from J; bases unmatched to any gene: 7. The CDR3 spans 15 residues. CDR3 residues: CASRGDRLMNTEAFF. CDR3 sequence (DNA): TGTGCCAGTAGAGGGGACAGACTCATGAACACTGAAGCTTTCTTT.

The rearrangement joins TRBV6-5 to TRBJ2-3; weak D call: TRBD2 (5 bases). The V gene lost 6 bases and the J gene lost 0 bases, with 13 bases spanning the gap. Germline loops: CDR1 MNHEY, CDR2 SVGAGI. The CDR3 runs 15 residues. CDR3: CASRLGLSSTDTQYF. In DNA, the CDR3 is TGTGCCAGCAGACTCGGACTTTCTAGCACAGATACGCAGTATTTT.

The chain has TRBV5-6 and TRBJ1-2; D call uncertain. V lost 4 bases, J lost 8 bases, and 24 bases lay in between. Germline-derived CDR1 and CDR2 are SGHDT and YYEEEE. The CDR3 is 16 amino acids. The CDR3 bases are TGTGCCAGCAGCCCGAATCCAACATCCTCCGGCGGCGGCTACACCTTC. Translating it yields CASSPNPTSSGGGYTF.

V and J are TRBV20-1 and TRBJ1-2, with D unresolved. The V end lost 4 bases, the J end lost 5 bases, and 8 bases lay between the germline ends. The CDR3 has 11 residues. The germline gives CDR1 DFQATT, CDR2 SNEGSKA (reference sequence). CDR3 sequence (DNA): TGCAGTGCTATATCACATTATGGCTACACCTTC. This translates into CSAISHYGYTF.

The chain is built from TRBV2 and TRBJ1-1; D may be TRBD1 (6 bases). The CDR3 length is 13 residues. Germline CDR1 SNHLY, CDR2 FYNNEI. V was cut by 8 bases and J by 11 bases, with 21 bases left in between. The CDR3 DNA follows: TGTGCCAGCTACCCCGAAGGGGGACAACTGGCTTTCTTT. Translated: CASYPEGGQLAFF.

The chain is built from TRBV28 and TRBJ2-7, with D possibly being TRBD2 (5 bases). Germline assignment: CDR1 MDHEN and CDR2 SYDVKM. V lost 6 bases, J lost 2 bases, and 17 bases lay in between. CDR3 size: 15 residues. The CDR3 sequence is CASRGEARNTYEQYF. In DNA, the CDR3 is TGTGCCAGCAGGGGAGAAGCGCGCAACACCTACGAGCAGTACTTC.

This rearrangement joins TRBV10-3 to TRBJ2-3; 10 bases are shared with TRBD2. V lost 7 bases, J lost 4 bases, and 5 bases stayed unmatched. Per the germline V gene, CDR1 is ENHRY and CDR2 is SYGVKD. The CDR3 is 14 residues long. CDR3 nucleotide sequence: TGTGCCATCACCCAGCGGGAGGGAGCAGATACGCAGTATTTT. This codes for CAITQREGADTQYF.

The chain couples TRBV24-1 to TRBJ2-1; 10 bases are a match to TRBD2. V lost 4 bases to trimming and J lost 8 bases; unmatched junction nucleotides: 4. Germline V CDR1 and CDR2: KGHDR, SFDVKD. This CDR3 is 14 amino acids long. The CDR3 here is CATSDPAGGDEQFF. In DNA form, the CDR3 reads TGTGCCACCAGTGACCCAGCGGGAGGGGATGAGCAGTTCTTC.

The rearrangement links TRBV7-2 to TRBJ2-5; 11 bases line up with TRBD1. There are 13 residues in the CDR3. The junction had 3 bases not matched to a gene; V was cut back by 3 bases and J by 9 bases. CDR1 SGHTA and CDR2 FQGNSA come from the germline V gene. In nucleotides, the CDR3 is TGTGCCAGCAGCTTCGGGACAGGGGGTCCCCAGTACTTC. This sequence encodes CASSFGTGGPQYF.

The CDR3 bases are TGTGCCAGCAGCCGTCCGGGACAGTCCCACGAGCAGTACTTC. Protein sequence: CASSRPGQSHEQYF. The V call is TRBV11-3, the J call TRBJ2-7; TRBD1 aligns across 7 bases. The CDR3 covers 14 residues. Germline-derived CDR1 and CDR2 are SGHNT and YENEEA. With 5 bases clipped from V and 5 bases from J, the junction kept 9 bases outside the gene matches.

The chain links TRBV9 to TRBJ2-2, with 10 bases that match TRBD1. The CDR3 sequence is 17 residues long. The J segment lost 3 bases and the V segment lost 4 bases, leaving 9 bases of the junction unmatched. Germline V CDR1 and CDR2: SGDLS, YYNGEE. The CDR3: CASSPKRGQGYTGELFF. In DNA, the CDR3 is TGTGCCAGCAGCCCCAAAAGGGGACAGGGGTACACCGGGGAGCTGTTTTTT.

This clone was counted once. V gene TRBV18 combines with J gene TRBJ2-3; maybe TRBD2 (6 bases). The CDR3 is 15 amino acids. Germline V gene lookup returns CDR1 KGHSH and CDR2 LQKENI. V was pared by 4 bases and J by 3 bases, with 14 bases between. CDR3 coding DNA: TGTGCCAGCTCACACGGGAGTTTCAGGACAGATACGCAGTATTTT. Translation gives CASSHGSFRTDTQYF. Combining the CDR3 with reference TRBV18 and TRBJ2-3 gives the whole variable domain NAGVMQNPRHLVRRRGQEARLRCSPMKGHSHVYWYRQLPEEGLKFMVYLQKENIIDESGMPKERFSAEFPKEGPSILRIQQVVRGDSAAYFCASSHGSFRTDTQYFGPGTRLTVL.

The genes are TRBV9 and TRBJ1-4; possibly TRBD1 for D (6 bases). Trimming shortened V by 3 bases and J by 2 bases, and 11 bases separated the two germline ends. The germline CDR1 and CDR2 sequences are SGDLS and YYNGEE. This CDR3 spans 15 amino acids. As DNA, the CDR3 is TGTGCCAGCAGCGAGAAACAGGGTACTAATGAAAAACTGTTTTTT. This encodes CASSEKQGTNEKLFF.

This chain joins TRBV3-1 (or the pseudogene TRBV3-2) and TRBJ2-1; 10 bases agree with TRBD2. J lost 9 bases, V lost 7 bases, and 6 bases had no gene match. The CDR3 contains 13 residues. Germline values: CDR1 LGHDT, CDR2 YNNKEL (reference sequence). As DNA, the CDR3 is TGTGCCAGCACGAGCGGGAGGGCCAGTGAGCAGTTCTTC. It yields the protein CASTSGRASEQFF.

This chain connects TRBV19 to TRBJ2-5; D gene ambiguous. The CDR3 sequence is 12 residues long. V lost 3 bases to trimming and J lost 4 bases, with 6 bases between them. CDR1 LNHDA and CDR2 SQIVND come from the germline V gene (reference sequence). The CDR3 loop reads CASSILGETQYF. CDR3 DNA sequence: TGTGCCAGTAGTATTCTAGGAGAGACCCAGTACTTC.

This chain uses TRBV30 with TRBJ1-4; D is perhaps TRBD1 (6 bases). The CDR3 sequence is 15 residues long. Trimming shortened V by 2 bases and J by 3 bases, and 13 bases separated the two germline ends. Germline V lookup: CDR1 GTSNPN, CDR2 SVGIG (reference sequence). The DNA of the CDR3 is TGTGCCTGGAGTCAAAACAGGGCTTCTAATGAAAAACTGTTTTTT. Its translation is CAWSQNRASNEKLFF. Together with reference TRBV30 and TRBJ1-4, the CDR3 gives the full variable domain: SQTIHQWPATLVQPVGSPLSLECTVEGTSNPNLYWYRQAAGRGLQLLFYSVGIGQISSEVPQNLSASRPQDRQFILSSKKLLLSDSGFYLCAWSQNRASNEKLFFGSGTQLSVL.

The CDR3 loop reads CASNLIAGESYNEQFF. The CDR3 DNA follows: TGCGCCAGCAACCTAATAGCGGGAGAATCCTACAATGAGCAGTTCTTC. The chain employs TRBV5-1 and TRBJ2-1, with 9 bases identical to TRBD2. Germline V CDR1 and CDR2: SGHRS, YFSETQ. With 6 bases clipped from V and 1 base from J, the junction kept 8 bases outside the gene matches. There are 16 residues in the CDR3.

V and J are TRBV5-1 and TRBJ2-1; 9 bases fit TRBD2. V shed 1 base and J 5 bases; nucleotides not matched to a gene: 4. CDR1 and CDR2 from the germline V gene are SGHRS and YFSETQ. The CDR3 extends over 15 amino acids. CDR3 sequence reads: CASSLTLAGHNEQFF. The CDR3 DNA follows: TGCGCCAGCAGCTTGACGCTAGCGGGACACAATGAGCAGTTCTTC.

The rearrangement joins TRBV2 to TRBJ2-5; 9 nucleotides line up with TRBD2. Unmatched junction bases numbered 15, after V lost 8 bases and J lost 5 bases. The CDR3 sequence is 16 residues long. Per the germline V gene, CDR1 is SNHLY and CDR2 is FYNNEI. CDR3 in DNA: TGTGCCAGCTGTAGCGGGAGCTGGGTTCTAGGGGAGACCCAGTACTTC. Translated: CASCSGSWVLGETQYF.

As DNA, the CDR3 is TGCAGCGTGACGGGACAGGGCGTATTGAGCTACACCTTC. Translated: CSVTGQGVLSYTF. This chain uses TRBV29-1 with TRBJ1-2, with 9 bases that match TRBD1. V lost 6 bases and J lost 9; bases outside the gene matches: 11. This CDR3 is built from 13 residues. Germline lookup yields CDR1 SQVTM and CDR2 ANQGSEA.

V gene TRBV4-1 combines with J gene TRBJ1-2; 7 bases align to TRBD1. Germline V CDR1 and CDR2: MGHRA, YSYEKL. V was pared by 1 base and J by 3 bases, with 8 bases of the junction left unmatched. The CDR3 extends over 16 amino acids. The CDR3 DNA reads TGCGCCAGCAGCCAAGCCGGGACAGTACCACACTATGGCTACACCTTC. Encoded protein: CASSQAGTVPHYGYTF.

This rearrangement joins TRBV7-2 to TRBJ2-7; 10 positions match TRBD2. Looked up from germline, CDR1 is SGHTA and CDR2 is FQGNSA. Unmatched junction bases numbered 4, after V lost 0 bases and J lost 2 bases. CDR3 length equals 16 residues. CDR3 sequence: CASSLAWTSGAYEQYF. For the CDR3, the DNA is TGTGCCAGCAGCTTAGCGTGGACTAGCGGAGCCTACGAGCAGTACTTC.

This clone was recorded only once. The V gene is TRBV11-2, the J gene TRBJ2-7; 13 bases match TRBD2. After removal of 5 bases from V and 3 bases from J, the junction contained 4 bases not matched to a gene. This CDR3 contains 15 residues. Germline assignment: CDR1 SGHAT and CDR2 FQNNGV. CDR3 in DNA: TGTGCCAGCAGCCAAGGACTAGCGGGAGTCTACGAGCAGTACTTC. Its translation is CASSQGLAGVYEQYF. Filled out from reference TRBV11-2 and TRBJ2-7, the complete variable domain reads EAGVAQSPRYKIIEKRQSVAFWCNPISGHATLYWYQQILGQGPKLLIQFQNNGVVDDSQLPKDRFSAERLKGVDSTLKIQPAKLEDSAVYLCASSQGLAGVYEQYFGPGTRLTVT.

This clone appeared a single time. V and J are TRBV7-6 and TRBJ2-5, with D perhaps matching TRBD1 (8 bases). The CDR3 spans 14 residues. Per the germline V gene, CDR1 is SGHVS and CDR2 is FNYEAQ. V was trimmed by 9 bases and J by 4 bases, leaving 18 bases between them. CDR3 coding DNA: TGTGCCAGGGGGGGGACAGGAGGTCGAGAGACCCAGTACTTC. This gives the protein CARGGTGGRETQYF.

The J gene is TRBJ2-7, the V gene TRBV28; unclear D gene. CDR3 length: 14 residues. In germline, CDR1 is MDHEN, CDR2 SYDVKM. V was shortened by 7 bases and J by 1 base, with 14 bases between the two germline ends. For the CDR3, the DNA is TGTGCCAGCAACTTAGACATCCGATCCTACGAGCAGTACTTC. Its translation is CASNLDIRSYEQYF.

V is TRBV13 and J is TRBJ1-1; 10 nucleotides match TRBD1. V lost 2 bases to trimming and J lost 8 bases; unmatched junction nucleotides: 11. This CDR3 is built from 16 residues. Germline values: CDR1 PRHDT, CDR2 FYEKMQ (reference sequence). The CDR3 coding sequence is TGTGCCAGCAGCTTACTGACAGGGGGCTTGGCGGGGGAAGCTTTCTTT. The encoded protein is CASSLLTGGLAGEAFF.

The chain recombines TRBV28 with TRBJ2-2; the D gene is possibly TRBD2 (5 bases). Germline V CDR1 and CDR2: MDHEN, SYDVKM. V lost 4 bases to trimming and J lost 5 bases, with 11 bases between them. The CDR3 runs 14 residues. CDR3 region: CASSSPSRTGELFF. CDR3 nucleotide sequence: TGTGCCAGCAGTTCCCCTAGCAGGACCGGGGAGCTGTTTTTT.